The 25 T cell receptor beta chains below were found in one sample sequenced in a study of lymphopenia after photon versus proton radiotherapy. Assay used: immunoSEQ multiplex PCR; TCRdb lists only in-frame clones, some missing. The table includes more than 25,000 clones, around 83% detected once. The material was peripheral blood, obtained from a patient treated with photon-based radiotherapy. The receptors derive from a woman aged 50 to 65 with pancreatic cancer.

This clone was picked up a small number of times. The CDR3 DNA sequence: TGTGCCAGTAACCGTCAGGGAGTCAGAGGCTACACCTTC. Amino acid sequence: CASNRQGVRGYTF. The chain couples TRBV19 to TRBJ1-2; a weak D match, TRBD1 (5 bases). CDR1 is LNHDA and CDR2 is SQIVND in the germline V gene (reference sequence). The CDR3 covers 13 residues. The V and J ends lost 7 bases and 8 bases respectively, with 17 bases between them.

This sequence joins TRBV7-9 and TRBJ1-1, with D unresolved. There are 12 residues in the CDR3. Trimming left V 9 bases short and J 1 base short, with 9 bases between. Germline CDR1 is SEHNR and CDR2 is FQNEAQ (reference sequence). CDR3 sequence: CASSNGNTEAFF. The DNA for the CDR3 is TGTGCCAGTTCGAATGGGAACACTGAAGCTTTCTTT. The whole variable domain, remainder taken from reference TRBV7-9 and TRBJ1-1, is DTGVSQNPRHKITKRGQNVTFRCDPISEHNRLYWYRQTLGQGPEFLTYFQNEAQLEKSRLLSDRFSAERPKGSFSTLEIQRTEQGDSAMYLCASSNGNTEAFFGQGTRLTVV.

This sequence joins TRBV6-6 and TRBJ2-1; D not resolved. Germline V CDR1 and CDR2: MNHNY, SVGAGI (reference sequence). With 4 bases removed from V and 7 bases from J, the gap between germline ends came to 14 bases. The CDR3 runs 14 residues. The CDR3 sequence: CASSSVDASNEQFF. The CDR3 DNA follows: TGTGCCAGCAGTTCGGTGGACGCATCTAATGAGCAGTTCTTC.

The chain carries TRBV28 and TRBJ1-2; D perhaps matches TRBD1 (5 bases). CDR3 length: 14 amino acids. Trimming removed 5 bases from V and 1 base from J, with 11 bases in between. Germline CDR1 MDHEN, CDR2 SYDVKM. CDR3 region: CASSPGGSNYGYTF. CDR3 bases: TGTGCCAGCAGTCCGGGGGGTAGTAACTATGGCTACACCTTC.

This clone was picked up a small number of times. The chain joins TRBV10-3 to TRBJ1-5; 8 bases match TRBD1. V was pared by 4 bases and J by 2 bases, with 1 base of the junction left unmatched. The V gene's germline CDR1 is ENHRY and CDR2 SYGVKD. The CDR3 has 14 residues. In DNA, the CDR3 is TGTGCCATCAGTGCGACAGGGGGCAATCAGCCCCAGCATTTT. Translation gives CAISATGGNQPQHF.

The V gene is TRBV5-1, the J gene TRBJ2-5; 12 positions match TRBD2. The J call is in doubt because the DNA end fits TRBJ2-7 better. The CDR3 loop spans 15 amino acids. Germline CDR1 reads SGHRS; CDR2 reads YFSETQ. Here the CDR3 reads CASSGSTSGSSEQYF. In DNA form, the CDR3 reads TGCGCCAGCAGCGGTTCGACTAGCGGGAGTTCCGAGCAGTACTTC.

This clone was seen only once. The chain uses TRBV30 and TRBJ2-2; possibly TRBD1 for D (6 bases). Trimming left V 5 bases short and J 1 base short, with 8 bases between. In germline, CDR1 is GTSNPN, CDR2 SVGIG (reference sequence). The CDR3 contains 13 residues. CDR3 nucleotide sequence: TGTGCCTGGTCGACAGGGAACACCGGGGAGCTGTTTTTT. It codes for CAWSTGNTGELFF.

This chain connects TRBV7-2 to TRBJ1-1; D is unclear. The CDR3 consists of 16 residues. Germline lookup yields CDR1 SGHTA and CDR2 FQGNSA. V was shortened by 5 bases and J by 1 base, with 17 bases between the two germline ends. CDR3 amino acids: CASSPSVQAGNTEAFF. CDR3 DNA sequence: TGTGCCAGCAGCCCAAGCGTTCAGGCGGGGAACACTGAAGCTTTCTTT.

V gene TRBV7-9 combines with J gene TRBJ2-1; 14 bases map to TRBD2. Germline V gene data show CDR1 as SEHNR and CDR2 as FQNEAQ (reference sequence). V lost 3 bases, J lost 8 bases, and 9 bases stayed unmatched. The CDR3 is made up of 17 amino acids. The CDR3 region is CASSFGLAGGEVDEQFF. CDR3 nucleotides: TGTGCCAGCAGCTTCGGACTAGCGGGAGGTGAAGTAGATGAGCAGTTCTTC.

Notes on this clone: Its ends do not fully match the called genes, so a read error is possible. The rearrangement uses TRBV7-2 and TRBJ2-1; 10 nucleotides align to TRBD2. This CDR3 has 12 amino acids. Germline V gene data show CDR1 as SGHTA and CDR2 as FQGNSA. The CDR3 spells CASSLMSGRAIF. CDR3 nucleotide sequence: TGTGCCAGCAGCTTAATGAGCGGGAGGGCGATCTTC.

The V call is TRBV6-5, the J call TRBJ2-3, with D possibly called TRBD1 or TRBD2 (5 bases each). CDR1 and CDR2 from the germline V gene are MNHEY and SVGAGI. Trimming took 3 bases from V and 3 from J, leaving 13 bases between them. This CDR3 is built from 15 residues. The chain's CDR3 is CASSYRDPLTDTQYF. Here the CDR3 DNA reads TGTGCCAGCAGTTATCGGGACCCCCTGACAGATACGCAGTATTTT.

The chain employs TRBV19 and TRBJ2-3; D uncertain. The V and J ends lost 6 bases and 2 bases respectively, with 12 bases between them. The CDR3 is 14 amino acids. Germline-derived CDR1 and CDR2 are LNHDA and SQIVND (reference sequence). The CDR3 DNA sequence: TGTGCCAGTAGGAACGGGCTACCCACAGATACGCAGTATTTT. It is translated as CASRNGLPTDTQYF.

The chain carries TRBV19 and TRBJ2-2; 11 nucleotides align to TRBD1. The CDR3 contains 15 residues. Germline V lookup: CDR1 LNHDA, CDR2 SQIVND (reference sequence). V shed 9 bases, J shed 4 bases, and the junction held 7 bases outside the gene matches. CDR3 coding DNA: TGTGCCAGCCGAAGTGGGACAGGGGGCACCGGGGAGCTGTTTTTT. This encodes CASRSGTGGTGELFF.

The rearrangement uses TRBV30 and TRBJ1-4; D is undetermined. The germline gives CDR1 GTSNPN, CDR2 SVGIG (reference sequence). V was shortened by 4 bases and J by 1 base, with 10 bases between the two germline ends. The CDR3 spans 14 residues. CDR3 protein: CAWTRPGTNEKLFF. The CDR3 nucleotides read TGTGCCTGGACCCGACCCGGAACTAATGAAAAACTGTTTTTT.

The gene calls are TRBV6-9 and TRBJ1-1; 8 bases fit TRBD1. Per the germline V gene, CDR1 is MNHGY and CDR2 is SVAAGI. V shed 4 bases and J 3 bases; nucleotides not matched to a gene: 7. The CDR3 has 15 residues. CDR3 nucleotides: TGTGCCAGCAGTTTTCCACCGGACAGGGACACTGAAGCTTTCTTT. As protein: CASSFPPDRDTEAFF.

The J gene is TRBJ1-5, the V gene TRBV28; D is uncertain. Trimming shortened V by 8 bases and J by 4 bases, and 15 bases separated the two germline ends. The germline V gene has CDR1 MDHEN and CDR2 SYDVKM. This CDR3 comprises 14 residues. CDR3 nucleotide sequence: TGTGCCAGCCGGGTTCTGTCCGTAAATCAGCCCCAGCATTTT. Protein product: CASRVLSVNQPQHF.

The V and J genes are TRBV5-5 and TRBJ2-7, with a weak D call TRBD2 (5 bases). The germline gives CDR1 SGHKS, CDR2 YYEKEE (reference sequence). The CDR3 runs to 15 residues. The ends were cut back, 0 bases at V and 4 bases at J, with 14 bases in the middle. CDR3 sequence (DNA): TGTGCCAGCAGCTTGGTCCAGCGGAGACTTTACGAGCAGTACTTC. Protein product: CASSLVQRRLYEQYF. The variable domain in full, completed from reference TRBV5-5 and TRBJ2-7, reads DAGVTQSPTHLIKTRGQQVTLRCSPISGHKSVSWYQQVLGQGPQFIFQYYEKEERGRGNFPDRFSARQFPNYSSELNVNALLLGDSALYLCASSLVQRRLYEQYFGPGTRLTVT.

DNA for the CDR3: TGCGCCAGCAGCTTGGGATTGGGGTCTGGAAACACCATATATTTT. It encodes CASSLGLGSGNTIYF. The V gene is TRBV5-1, the J gene TRBJ1-3; the D is unclear. V shed 0 bases and J shed 1 base, with 8 bases lying between them. This CDR3 is built from 15 residues. Germline CDR1 reads SGHRS; CDR2 reads YFSETQ.

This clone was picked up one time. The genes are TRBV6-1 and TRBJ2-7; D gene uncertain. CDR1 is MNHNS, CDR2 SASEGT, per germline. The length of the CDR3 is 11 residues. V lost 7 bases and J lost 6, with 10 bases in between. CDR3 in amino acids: CASTLVGEQYF. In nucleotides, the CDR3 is TGTGCCAGCACCCTAGTAGGCGAGCAGTACTTC.

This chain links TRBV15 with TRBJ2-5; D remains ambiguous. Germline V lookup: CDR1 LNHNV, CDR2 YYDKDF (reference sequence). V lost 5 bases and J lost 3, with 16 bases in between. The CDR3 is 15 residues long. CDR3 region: CATSPAGRMKETQYF. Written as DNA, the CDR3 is TGTGCCACCAGCCCAGCCGGGCGAATGAAAGAGACCCAGTACTTC. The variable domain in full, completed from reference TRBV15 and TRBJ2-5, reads DAMVIQNPRYQVTQFGKPVTLSCSQTLNHNVMYWYQQKSSQAPKLLFHYYDKDFNNEADTPDNFQSRRPNTSFCFLDIRSPGLGDTAMYLCATSPAGRMKETQYFGPGTRLLVL.

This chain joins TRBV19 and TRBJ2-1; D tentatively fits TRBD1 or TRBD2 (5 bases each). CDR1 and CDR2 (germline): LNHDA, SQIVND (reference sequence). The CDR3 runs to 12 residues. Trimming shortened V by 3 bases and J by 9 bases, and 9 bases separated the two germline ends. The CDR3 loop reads CASSMGRSEQFF. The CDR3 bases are TGTGCCAGTAGTATGGGACGGAGTGAGCAGTTCTTC.

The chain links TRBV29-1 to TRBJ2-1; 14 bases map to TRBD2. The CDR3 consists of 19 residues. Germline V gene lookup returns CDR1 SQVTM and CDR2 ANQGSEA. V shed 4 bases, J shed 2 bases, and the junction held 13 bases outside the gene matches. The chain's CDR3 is CSVAGTSGSNRPPYNEQFF. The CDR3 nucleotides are TGCAGCGTTGCGGGGACTAGCGGGAGTAACAGGCCCCCCTACAATGAGCAGTTCTTC.

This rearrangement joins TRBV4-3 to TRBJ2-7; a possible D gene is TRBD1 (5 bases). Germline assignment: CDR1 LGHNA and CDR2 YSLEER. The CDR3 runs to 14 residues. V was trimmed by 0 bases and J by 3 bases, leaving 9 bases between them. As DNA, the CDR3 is TGCGCCAGCAGCCAAGATGACAGAAGCTACGAGCAGTACTTC. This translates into CASSQDDRSYEQYF.

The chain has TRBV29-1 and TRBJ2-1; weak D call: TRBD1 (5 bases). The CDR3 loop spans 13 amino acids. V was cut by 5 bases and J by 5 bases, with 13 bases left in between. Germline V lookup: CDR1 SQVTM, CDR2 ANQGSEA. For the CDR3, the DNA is TGCAGCGTTCTAACGAGACAGAACAATGAGCAGTTCTTC. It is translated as CSVLTRQNNEQFF.

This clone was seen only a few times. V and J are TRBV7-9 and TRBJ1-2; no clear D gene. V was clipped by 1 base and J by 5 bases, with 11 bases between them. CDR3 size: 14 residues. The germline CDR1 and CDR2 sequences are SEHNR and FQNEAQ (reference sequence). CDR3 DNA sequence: TGTGCCAGCAGCTTAGAGTCGGCTTCATATGGCTACACCTTC. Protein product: CASSLESASYGYTF. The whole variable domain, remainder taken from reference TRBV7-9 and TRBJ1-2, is DTGVSQNPRHKITKRGQNVTFRCDPISEHNRLYWYRQTLGQGPEFLTYFQNEAQLEKSRLLSDRFSAERPKGSFSTLEIQRTEQGDSAMYLCASSLESASYGYTFGSGTRLTVV.